The rows below give T cell receptor beta chains drawn from one sample of a study of blood T cell repertoires in COVID-19. The method was immunoSEQ multiplex PCR; TCRdb's version includes in-frame clones alone and lacks a portion of them. Seen here are some 160,000 clones, about 85% observed once, and the top ten hold about 8%. Sequencing was carried out using PBMCs or T cells enriched from blood (not recorded which). The receptors derive from a woman aged 45 to 65 who had recovered from COVID-19. The CDR3 runs from the conserved cysteine through the conserved F or W. The order of the fields is V gene, J gene, clone size, D gene, CDR3 protein, CDR3 DNA. A D gene is named only where the DNA matches it firmly. A clone size is listed for some rows: how often the clone was seen (once, few, many), or a class if it is expanded.

>TRBV7-6|TRBJ2-3|.|.
CASSLAPGPVDTQYF
TGTGCCAGCAGCTTAGCCCCAGGCCCAGTGGATACGCAGTATTTT
>TRBV4-1|TRBJ1-4|.|.
CASSQEGHAARKLFF
TGCGCCAGCAGCCAAGAGGGACACGCGGCTAGAAAACTGTTTTTT
>TRBV28|TRBJ2-3|.|TRBD2
CASRPGLAATDTQYF
TGTGCCAGCAGACCCGGACTAGCGGCCACAGATACGCAGTATTTT
>TRBV20-1|TRBJ2-1|.|.
CSASSGRSSSYNEQFF
TGCAGTGCTAGTAGCGGCCGCTCGAGCTCCTACAATGAGCAGTTCTTC
>TRBV4-2|TRBJ2-7|few|TRBD1
CASSQPGQGGYEQYF
TGTGCCAGCAGCCAGCCGGGACAGGGTGGGTACGAGCAGTACTTC
>TRBV29-1|TRBJ1-5|.|.
CSVEVGGGTAQPQHF
TGCAGCGTTGAAGTAGGGGGTGGAACTGCTCAGCCCCAGCATTTT
>TRBV28|TRBJ1-4|.|TRBD1
CASSLLVQGAPGRLFF
TGTGCCAGCAGTTTATTAGTCCAGGGGGCCCCTGGAAGACTGTTTTTT
>TRBV5-1|TRBJ1-4|.|.
CASRADTTNEKLFF
TGCGCCAGCAGGGCTGATACAACTAATGAAAAACTGTTTTTT
>TRBV27|TRBJ1-5|.|.
CASRFYSNQPQHF
TGTGCCAGCAGATTTTATAGCAATCAGCCCCAGCATTTT
>TRBV12-5|TRBJ2-7|.|.
CASGLVLVLSYEQYF
TGTGCTAGTGGTTTGGTACTCGTCCTCTCCTACGAGCAGTACTTC
>TRBV5-1|TRBJ1-5|.|.
CASSLDAGDQPQHF
TGCGCCAGCAGCTTGGATGCCGGGGATCAGCCCCAGCATTTT
>TRBV12-5|TRBJ1-1|once|TRBD1
CASDAGQGTKAFF
TGTGCTAGTGACGCGGGACAGGGGACCAAAGCTTTCTTT
>TRBV2|TRBJ1-4|.|TRBD1
CASRATGQGGKLFF
TGTGCCAGCAGAGCGACAGGGCAGGGCGGAAAACTGTTTTTT
>TRBV28|TRBJ2-2|.|TRBD2
CASNGRGGELFF
TGTGCCAGCAACGGGAGGGGCGGGGAGCTGTTTTTT
>TRBV6-5|TRBJ2-3|.|.
CASRDRTNTDTQYF
TGTGCCAGCAGGGACAGAACGAACACAGATACGCAGTATTTT
>TRBV24-1|TRBJ2-5|.|.
CATSDFPQETQYF
TGTGCCACCAGTGATTTCCCACAAGAGACCCAGTACTTC
>TRBV7-6|TRBJ2-7|.|TRBD1
CASSLLPGQGSLMEQYF
TGTGCCAGCAGCTTACTACCCGGACAGGGCAGTTTAATGGAGCAGTACTTC
>TRBV28|TRBJ2-3|.|.
CASSPEAGDADTQYF
TGTGCCAGCAGTCCAGAAGCAGGGGATGCAGATACGCAGTATTTT
>TRBV27|TRBJ2-1|.|.
CASSLVDYLKNEQFF
TGTGCCAGCAGTTTAGTAGACTACCTGAAGAATGAGCAGTTCTTC
>TRBV18|TRBJ2-1|.|TRBD2
CASSPYQGLASDLANEQFF
TGTGCCAGCTCACCGTATCAGGGACTAGCGAGCGACCTCGCAAATGAGCAGTTCTTC
>TRBV10-3|TRBJ2-1|.|TRBD2
CATQLAGGMNEQFF
TGTGCCACCCAACTAGCGGGAGGAATGAATGAGCAGTTCTTC
>TRBV28|TRBJ1-4|.|.
CASSLGPGRYEKLFF
TGTGCCAGCAGTTTAGGTCCGGGAAGGTATGAAAAACTGTTTTTT
>TRBV6-2/TRBV6-3|TRBJ2-7|once|.
CASSYQGGYEQYF
TGTGCCAGCAGTTACCAGGGGGGCTACGAGCAGTACTTC
>TRBV5-1|TRBJ2-7|.|.
CASSLVSGNSGYEQYF
TGCGCCAGCAGCTTGGTTTCCGGAAATAGCGGCTACGAGCAGTACTTC
>TRBV5-4|TRBJ1-3|.|TRBD1
CASQHGTDGNTIYF
TGTGCCAGCCAGCACGGGACAGATGGAAACACCATATATTTT
>TRBV18|TRBJ2-7|once|.
CASSADGSYEQYF
TGTGCCAGCTCGGCCGACGGGTCCTACGAGCAGTACTTC
>TRBV28|TRBJ1-3|.|.
CASSLGGLSGNTIYF
TGTGCCAGCAGTTTAGGCGGCCTCTCTGGAAACACCATATATTTT
>TRBV2|TRBJ2-3|.|TRBD2
CASRDPVAGHPYF
TGTGCCAGCAGAGACCCCGTAGCGGGACACCCGTATTTT
>TRBV19|TRBJ1-5|.|.
CASSSLTGSSNQPQHF
TGTGCCAGTAGTTCCTTAACAGGTTCTAGCAATCAGCCCCAGCATTTT
>TRBV2|TRBJ2-7|.|.
CASTTSYEQYF
TGTGCCAGCACCACTTCCTACGAGCAGTACTTC
>TRBV7-9|TRBJ2-1|.|.
CASSLDGRGINEQFF
TGTGCCAGCAGCTTAGACGGCAGGGGAATTAATGAGCAGTTCTTC